This TCR beta chain was obtained from a study of T cell changes during pregnancy in multiple sclerosis. TCRdb keeps only in-frame clones here, not all; method: immunoSEQ multiplex PCR. Here the sample spans roughly 100,000 clones, just over 90% being singletons. Deletions cut 3 bases from V and 4 bases from J, with 11 bases between. Germline V CDR1 and CDR2: SGDLS, YYNGEE. This CDR3 contains 14 residues. The chain has TRBV9 and TRBJ1-5; tentatively, D is TRBD1 (5 bases). The clonotype was recovered from a female donor with multiple sclerosis, enrolled in a pregnancy study. Sample: peripheral blood, taken after pregnancy. CDR3 amino acids: CASSETERNQPQHF. The DNA of the CDR3 is TGTGCCAGCAGCGAGACAGAACGTAATCAGCCCCAGCATTTT.